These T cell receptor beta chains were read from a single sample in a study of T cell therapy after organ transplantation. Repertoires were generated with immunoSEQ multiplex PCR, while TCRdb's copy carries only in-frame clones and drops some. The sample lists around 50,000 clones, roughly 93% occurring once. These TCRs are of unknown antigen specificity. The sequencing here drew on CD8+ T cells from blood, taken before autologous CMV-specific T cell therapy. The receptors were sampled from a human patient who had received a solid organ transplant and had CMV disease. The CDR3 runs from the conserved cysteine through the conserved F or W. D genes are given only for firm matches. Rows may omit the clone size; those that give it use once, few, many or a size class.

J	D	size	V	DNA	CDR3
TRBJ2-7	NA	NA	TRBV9	TGTGCCAGCAGCCCTCAGGGGAGATCCTACGAGCAGTACTTC	CASSPQGRSYEQYF
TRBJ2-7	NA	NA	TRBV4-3	TGCGCCAGCAGCCAAATAGGTGACCTCTCCTACGAGCAGTACTTC	CASSQIGDLSYEQYF
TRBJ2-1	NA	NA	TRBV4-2	TGTGCCAGCAGCCAAGAGATCATCCCGGAGAGCTCCTACAATGAGCAGTTCTTC	CASSQEIIPESSYNEQFF
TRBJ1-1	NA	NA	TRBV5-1	TGCGCCAGCAGCTTCAGGGGCCCGAACACTGAAGCTTTCTTT	CASSFRGPNTEAFF
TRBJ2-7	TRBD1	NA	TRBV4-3	TGCGCCAGCAGCCAGAGGACAGGTTACGAGCAGTACTTC	CASSQRTGYEQYF
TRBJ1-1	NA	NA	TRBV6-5	TGTGCCAGCAGTCCCCGGGGAGCCAACACTGAAGCTTTCTTT	CASSPRGANTEAFF
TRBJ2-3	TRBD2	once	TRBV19	TGTGCCTGTGGCATGGCGGGAGTCCCAGATACGCAGTATTTT	CACGMAGVPDTQYF
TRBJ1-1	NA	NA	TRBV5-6	TGTGCCAGCAGCTTGGGGGGTTCGGTCACTGAAGCTTTCTTT	CASSLGGSVTEAFF
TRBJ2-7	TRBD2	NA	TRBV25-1	TGTGCCACGGAGGGGACTAGCGGGGACCCCTACGAGCAGTACTTC	CATEGTSGDPYEQYF
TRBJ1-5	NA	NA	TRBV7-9	TGTGCCAGCAGCTTACTCCATCAGCCCCAGCATTTT	CASSLLHQPQHF
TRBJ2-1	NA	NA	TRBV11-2	TGTGCCAGCAGCTTAGGGGCAGGGTGGGTCAATGAGCAGTTCTTC	CASSLGAGWVNEQFF
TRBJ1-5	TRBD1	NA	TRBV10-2	TGCGCCAGCAGTACTAACAGGGGGCCTCAGCCCCAGCATTTT	CASSTNRGPQPQHF
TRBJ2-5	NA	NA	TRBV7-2	TGTGCCAGCAGCTTAATGGAGACCCAGTACTTC	CASSLMETQYF
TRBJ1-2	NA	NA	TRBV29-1	TGCAGCGTTGTGGGGGACTATGGCTACACCTTC	CSVVGDYGYTF
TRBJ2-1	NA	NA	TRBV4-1	TGCGCCAGCAGCCAAGATTTAAGGCTGGATCTACAGGGTGAGCAGTTCTTC	CASSQDLRLDLQGEQFF
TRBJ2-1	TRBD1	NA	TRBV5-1	TGCGCCAGCAGCCTCGGACAGGGTCTAGCCCATGAGCAGTTCTTC	CASSLGQGLAHEQFF
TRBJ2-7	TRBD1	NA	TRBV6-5	TGTGCCAGCAGTTACTCGTTAGGGACAGGGGACGAGCAGTACTTC	CASSYSLGTGDEQYF
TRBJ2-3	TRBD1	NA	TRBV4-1	TGCGCCAGCAGCCAAGATGGGACAGGGGAGTGGAATACGCAGTATTTT	CASSQDGTGEWNTQYF
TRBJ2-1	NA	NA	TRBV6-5	TGTGCCAGCAGCCTCTTCGACACCGTCAGTGAGCAGTTCTTC	CASSLFDTVSEQFF
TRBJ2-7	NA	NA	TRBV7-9	TGTGCCAGCAGCGCATGGGGAGAAGTCTCGGGCTACGAGCAGTACTTC	CASSAWGEVSGYEQYF
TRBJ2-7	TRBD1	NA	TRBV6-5	TGTGCCAGCAGTTACGGGACGGGACAGGGATCCTACGAGCAGTACTTC	CASSYGTGQGSYEQYF
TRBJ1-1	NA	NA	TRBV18	TGTGCCAGCTCACCCCAGACGCGGGAAGCTTTCTTT	CASSPQTREAFF
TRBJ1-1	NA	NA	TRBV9	TGTGCCAGCAGCGCCGAAGTGGGAGGGTCTTGGAATGAAGCTTTCTTT	CASSAEVGGSWNEAFF
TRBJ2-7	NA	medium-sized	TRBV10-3	TGTGCCATCGCGGCGGTTGGGCAACTAGGTTACGAGCAGTACTTC	CAIAAVGQLGYEQYF
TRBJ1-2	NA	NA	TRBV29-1	TGCAGCGTTAAGGGGAACTATGGCTACACCTTC	CSVKGNYGYTF
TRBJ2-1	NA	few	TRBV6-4	TGTGCCAGCAGGGAAGAGGGGGGCTCCTACAATGAGCAGTTCTTC	CASREEGGSYNEQFF
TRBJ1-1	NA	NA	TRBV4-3	TGCGCCAGCAGCCAATGGGGGGCAGGGGACATGAACACTGAAGCTTTCTTT	CASSQWGAGDMNTEAFF
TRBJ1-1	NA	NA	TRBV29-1	TGCAGCGGATCTCCCAGGGACACGGCGAACACTGAAGCTTTCTTT	CSGSPRDTANTEAFF
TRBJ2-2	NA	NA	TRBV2	TGTGCCAGCAGTGACGGCCTCACCGGGGAGCTGTTTTTT	CASSDGLTGELFF
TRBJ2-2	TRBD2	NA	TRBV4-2	TGTGCCAGCAGCCAAGAGGGAGGGTTGGAGACCGGGGAGCTGTTTTTT	CASSQEGGLETGELFF
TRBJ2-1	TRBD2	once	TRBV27	TGTGCCAGCAGTACCCAGGGGCGGGAGGGGTATAATGAGCAGTTCTTC	CASSTQGREGYNEQFF
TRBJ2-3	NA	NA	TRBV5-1	TGCGCCAGCAGCTTGGAAGGGGGTAGCGGGTACGCGGGCACAGATACGCAGTATTTT	CASSLEGGSGYAGTDTQYF
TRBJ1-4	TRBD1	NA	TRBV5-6	TGTGCCAGCAGCAGCGGGACAGGGGGAAAACTGTTTTTT	CASSSGTGGKLFF
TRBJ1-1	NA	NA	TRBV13	TGTGCCAGCAGCTCCCTACGTGGGGGGATTTCGGAAGCTTTCTTT	CASSSLRGGISEAFF
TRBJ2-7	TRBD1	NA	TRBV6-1	TGTGCCAGCAGCCACAGGGGTTACGAGCAGTACTTC	CASSHRGYEQYF
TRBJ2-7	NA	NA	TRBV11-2	TGTGCCAGCAGCTTAGGCGGACAGAGCTCCTACGAGCAGTACTTC	CASSLGGQSSYEQYF
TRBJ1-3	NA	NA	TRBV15	TGTGCCACCAGCAGAGAGCGGAGCTCTGGAAACACCATATATTTT	CATSRERSSGNTIYF
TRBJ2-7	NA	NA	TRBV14	TGTGCCAGCAGCCCCCCGGGGGATTCCCCCTACGAGCAGTACTTC	CASSPPGDSPYEQYF
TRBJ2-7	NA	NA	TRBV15	TGTGCCACCAGCAGAGATGGAACCAGGGGAAACGAGCAGTACTTC	CATSRDGTRGNEQYF
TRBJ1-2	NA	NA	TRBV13	TGTGCCAGCAGCGCGATGGGGTCCTACTATGGCTACACCTTC	CASSAMGSYYGYTF
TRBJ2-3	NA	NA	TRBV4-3	TGCGCCAGCAGCCAAGAACTTGCAGGGGGGCCATATACGCAGTATTTT	CASSQELAGGPYTQYF
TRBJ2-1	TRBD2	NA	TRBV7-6	TGTGCCAGCAGCTTAAGCCTAGCGGGAATGAATGAGCAGTTCTTC	CASSLSLAGMNEQFF
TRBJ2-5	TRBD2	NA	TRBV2	TGTGCCAGCAGTGAATATCTAGCGGGGGCTAAGGAGACCCAGTACTTC	CASSEYLAGAKETQYF
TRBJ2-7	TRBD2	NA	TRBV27	TGTGCCAGCACCCCGGGGGGGGCCCTACGAGAGCAGTACTTC	CASTPGGALREQYF
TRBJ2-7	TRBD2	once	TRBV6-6	TGTGCCAGCAGTACGGGACTAGCGGGAGGGTACGAGCAGTACTTC	CASSTGLAGGYEQYF
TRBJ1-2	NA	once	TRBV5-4	TGTGCCAGCAGCGATGACAGCCCCTATGGCTACACCTTC	CASSDDSPYGYTF
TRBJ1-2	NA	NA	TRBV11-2	TGTGCCAGCAGCTTAGGGGGGCAGACCTATGGCTACACCTTC	CASSLGGQTYGYTF
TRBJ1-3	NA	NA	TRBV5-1	TGCGCCAGCAGCTTGGACAGACAGAGCTCTGGAAACACCATATATTTT	CASSLDRQSSGNTIYF